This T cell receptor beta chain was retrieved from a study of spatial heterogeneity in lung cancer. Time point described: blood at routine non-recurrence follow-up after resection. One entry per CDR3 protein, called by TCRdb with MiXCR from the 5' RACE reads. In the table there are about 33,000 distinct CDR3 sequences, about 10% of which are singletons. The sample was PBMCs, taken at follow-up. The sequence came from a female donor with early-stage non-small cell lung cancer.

The CDR3 reads CASSDHTGLAYEQYF. CDR3 sequence (DNA): TGTGCCAGCAGTGATCATACGGGACTAGCCTACGAGCAGTACTTC. The chain employs TRBV25-1 and TRBJ2-7; 8 positions match TRBD2. CDR3 size: 15 residues. Germline V gene lookup returns CDR1 MGHDK and CDR2 SYGVNS. With 3 bases clipped from V and 2 bases from J, the junction kept 6 bases outside the gene matches.